These 14 T cell receptor beta chains were sequenced from one sample in a study of T cells in Graves' hyperthyroidism and ophthalmopathy. The investigators amplified TCR beta CDR3 regions from RNA transcripts. With the HTBI primer set, the TCR CDR3 went through a first round of RT-PCR. Each CDR3 protein gets one entry after TCRdb re-called the multiplex PCR reads with MiXCR. The sample holds hundreds of thousands of distinct CDR3 sequences; over 35% are singletons and the top ten take approximately 8.7%. The sample consisted of blood. These receptors were collected from a man aged 18 to 30 with Graves' hyperthyroidism.

This clonotype appeared once. This chain joins TRBV10-3 and TRBJ2-3; unclear D gene. Germline V gives CDR1 ENHRY, CDR2 SYGVKD. The ends were cut back, 7 bases at V and 6 bases at J, with 8 bases in the middle. The CDR3 has 11 amino acids. The CDR3 coding sequence is TGTGCCATCACTGACACGGATACGCAGTATTTT. Translation gives CAITDTDTQYF.

This clonotype was observed many times. This chain links TRBV7-9 with TRBJ1-1, with unresolved D. The V end lost 8 bases, the J end lost 3 bases, and 13 bases lay between the germline ends. Germline V gives CDR1 SEHNR, CDR2 FQNEAQ (reference sequence). CDR3 length: 13 residues. The CDR3 reads CASLLTLDTEAFF. CDR3 in DNA: TGTGCCAGCCTTCTTACCCTGGACACTGAAGCTTTCTTT.

This clonotype came up many times. The chain combines TRBV7-8 with TRBJ2-7, with D possibly matching TRBD2 (5 bases). CDR3 length: 15 amino acids. Germline CDR1 SGHVS, CDR2 FQNEAQ. Deletions cut 5 bases from V and 3 bases from J, with 17 bases between. The DNA for the CDR3 is TGTGCCAGCAGCCCCAGACGTGGACTTCTCTACGAGCAGTACTTC. It encodes CASSPRRGLLYEQYF.

The rearrangement joins TRBV20-1 to TRBJ2-5; perhaps D is TRBD1 or TRBD2 (5 bases each). The CDR3 consists of 15 residues. CDR1 and CDR2 from the germline V gene are DFQATT and SNEGSKA (reference sequence). The ends were cut back, 3 bases at V and 5 bases at J, with 19 bases in the middle. DNA for the CDR3: TGCAGTGCTAGCCTGGTGGGACCTGAGGGGGAGACCCAGTACTTC. It is translated as CSASLVGPEGETQYF.

V gene TRBV19 combines with J gene TRBJ2-1; the match to TRBD2 covers 8 bases. There are 14 residues in the CDR3. Germline CDR1 reads LNHDA; CDR2 reads SQIVND (reference sequence). V lost 3 bases, J lost 8 bases, and 6 bases stayed unmatched. The CDR3 region has the DNA TGTGCCAGTAGTATGGGACTAGGCGGCTATGAGCAGTTCTTC. This codes for CASSMGLGGYEQFF.

In this sample, this clonotype turned up a few times. The chain recombines TRBV7-2 with TRBJ2-2, with TRBD2 matching over 7 bases. This CDR3 has 15 residues. From germline, CDR1 is SGHTA and CDR2 FQGNSA. The V gene end was trimmed by 5 bases and the J gene end by 5 bases; junction bases not matched to a gene: 8. DNA for the CDR3: TGTGCCAGCAGCCTGGACTGGGGGGGTACCGGGGAGCTGTTTTTT. As protein: CASSLDWGGTGELFF.

This clonotype has a count of ten or more. The J gene is TRBJ1-1, the V gene TRBV25-1, with 7 bases identical to TRBD1. V lost 5 bases and J lost 3; bases outside the gene matches: 3. This CDR3 is built from 13 residues. CDR1 is MGHDK, CDR2 SYGVNS, per germline. CDR3 DNA sequence: TGTGCCAGCAGTCCCGGACAGGACACTGAAGCTTTCTTT. This codes for CASSPGQDTEAFF.

The genes are TRBV7-9 and TRBJ2-7; unclear D gene. CDR1 and CDR2 from the germline V gene are SEHNR and FQNEAQ (reference sequence). This CDR3 region has 14 residues. V was cut by 5 bases and J by 0 bases, with 11 bases left in between. The CDR3 bases are TGTGCCAGCAGCCAACTGGGTTTCTCCTACGAGCAGTACTTC. It is translated as CASSQLGFSYEQYF.

The chain recombines TRBV29-1 with TRBJ1-2; 7 bases line up with TRBD1. CDR1 is SQVTM, CDR2 ANQGSEA, per germline. The CDR3 has 12 amino acids. Germline trimming cut 8 bases from V and 5 bases from J; bases unmatched to any gene: 8. The CDR3 sequence is CSSLGQSYGYTF. Here the CDR3 DNA reads TGCAGCAGTCTGGGACAGTCATATGGCTACACCTTC.

This chain uses TRBV20-1 with TRBJ1-1; TRBD1 matches at 7 bases. Germline trimming cut 7 bases from V and 5 bases from J; bases unmatched to any gene: 7. Germline CDR1 DFQATT, CDR2 SNEGSKA (reference sequence). The CDR3 extends over 12 amino acids. In DNA form, the CDR3 reads TGCAGTGATTCGACAGGGACAACTGAAGCTTTCTTT. Encoded protein: CSDSTGTTEAFF.

In regard to this clonotype: The junction shows a germline mismatch at one end, possibly a read error. This chain connects TRBV6-1 to TRBJ2-7; TRBD1 matches at 10 bases. Looked up from germline, CDR1 is MNHNS and CDR2 is SASEGT. The CDR3 consists of 14 residues. CDR3 sequence: CASRHRQGARERYF. The CDR3 DNA reads as TGTGCCAGCAGGCATCGACAGGGGGCGCGAGAGCGGTACTTC.

This clonotype has more than one count but fewer than ten. CDR3 nucleotide sequence: TGTGCCAGCAGCTTAGGACGGTATGAAAAACTGTTTTTT. It encodes CASSLGRYEKLFF. The V and J genes are TRBV7-9 and TRBJ1-4; no clear D gene. The CDR3 covers 13 residues. Germline CDR1 SEHNR, CDR2 FQNEAQ (reference sequence). Between the trimmed V and J ends, which lost 1 base and 6 bases, there was a span of 6 bases.

The table lists this clonotype with a few counts. The V and J genes are TRBV20-1 and TRBJ1-5; TRBD1 matches at 11 bases. Losses at the gene ends were 5 bases for V and 0 bases for J; bases not matched to a gene: 9. The CDR3 consists of 17 residues. Germline values: CDR1 DFQATT, CDR2 SNEGSKA (reference sequence). Here the CDR3 DNA reads TGCAGTGCTGGCCGGACAGGGGGCTTAATTAGCAATCAGCCCCAGCATTTT. It codes for CSAGRTGGLISNQPQHF.

The chain has TRBV12-2 and TRBJ2-5; the table calls TRBD1, which could not be checked here. TRBV12-2 is recorded as a pseudogene. This CDR3 has 15 residues. Here the CDR3 reads CATTGNPSDQETQYF. As DNA, the CDR3 is TGTGCTACCACAGGGAATCCTAGCGACCAAGAGACCCAGTACTTC.